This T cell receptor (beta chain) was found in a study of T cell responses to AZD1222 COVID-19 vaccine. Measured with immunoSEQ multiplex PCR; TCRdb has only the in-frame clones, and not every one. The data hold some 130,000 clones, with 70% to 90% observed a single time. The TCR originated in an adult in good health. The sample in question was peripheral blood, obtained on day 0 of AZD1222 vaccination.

The CDR3 DNA sequence: TGCGCCAGCAGCCCTACAGGTGCCTCTGGAAACACCATATATTTT. Residues: CASSPTGASGNTIYF. The gene calls are TRBV4-1 and TRBJ1-3; tentative D call: TRBD1 (5 bases). Trimming removed 4 bases at V and 0 bases at J, with 10 bases between. The germline V gene encodes CDR1 MGHRA and CDR2 YSYEKL. CDR3 length equals 15 residues.